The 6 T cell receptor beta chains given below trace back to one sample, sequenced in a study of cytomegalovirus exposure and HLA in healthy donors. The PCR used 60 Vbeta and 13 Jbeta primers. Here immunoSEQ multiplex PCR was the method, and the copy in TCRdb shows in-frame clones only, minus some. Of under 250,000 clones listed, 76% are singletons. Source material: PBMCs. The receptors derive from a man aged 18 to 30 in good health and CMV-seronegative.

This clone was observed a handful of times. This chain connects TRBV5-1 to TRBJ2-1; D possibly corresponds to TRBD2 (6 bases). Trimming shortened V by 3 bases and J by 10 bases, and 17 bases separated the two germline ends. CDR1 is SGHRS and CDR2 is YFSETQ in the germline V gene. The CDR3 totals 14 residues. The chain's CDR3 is CASSYNRAGGEQFF. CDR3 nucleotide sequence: TGCGCCAGCAGCTATAACAGAGCCGGAGGGGAGCAGTTCTTC.

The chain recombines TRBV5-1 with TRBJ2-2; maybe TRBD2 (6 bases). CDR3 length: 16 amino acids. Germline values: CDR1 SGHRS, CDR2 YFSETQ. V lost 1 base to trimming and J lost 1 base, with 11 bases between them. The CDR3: CASSLNTRENTGELFF. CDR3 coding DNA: TGCGCCAGCAGCTTGAATACGCGGGAGAACACCGGGGAGCTGTTTTTT.

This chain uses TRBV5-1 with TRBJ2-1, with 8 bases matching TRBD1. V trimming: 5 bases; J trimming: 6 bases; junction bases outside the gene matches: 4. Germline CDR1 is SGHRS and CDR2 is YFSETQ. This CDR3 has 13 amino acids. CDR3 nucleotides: TGCGCCAGCAGATCTACAGGGGGCAATGAGCAGTTCTTC. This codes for CASRSTGGNEQFF.

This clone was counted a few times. DNA of the CDR3: TGCGCCAGCAGAGGACTGAATGAGACCCAGTACTTC. Protein product: CASRGLNETQYF. This chain joins TRBV5-1 and TRBJ2-5; a possible D gene is TRBD2 (5 bases). The V gene's germline CDR1 is SGHRS and CDR2 YFSETQ. The CDR3 consists of 12 residues. V lost 5 bases and J 5 bases, leaving 10 bases between the germline ends. Using reference TRBV5-1 and TRBJ2-5 for the parts outside the CDR3, the full variable domain is KAGVTQTPRYLIKTRGQQVTLSCSPISGHRSVSWYQQTPGQGLQFLFEYFSETQRNKGNFPGRFSGRQFSNSRSEMNVSTLELGDSALYLCASRGLNETQYFGPGTRLLVL.

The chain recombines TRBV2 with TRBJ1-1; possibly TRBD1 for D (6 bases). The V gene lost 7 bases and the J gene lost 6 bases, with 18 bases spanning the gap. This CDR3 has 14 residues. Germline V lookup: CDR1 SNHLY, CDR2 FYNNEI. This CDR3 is CASITGSRVAEAFF. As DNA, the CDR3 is TGTGCCAGCATAACAGGGAGTAGAGTCGCTGAAGCTTTCTTT.

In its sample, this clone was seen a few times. CDR3 in DNA: TGTGCCAGTACCACCCCCCGGGACAGGGGGCGCAAGGGCAATCAGCCCCAGCATTTT. It specifies CASTTPRDRGRKGNQPQHF. This chain joins TRBV19 and TRBJ1-5, with 12 bases matching TRBD1. The CDR3 runs to 19 residues. With 7 bases clipped from V and 2 bases from J, the junction kept 15 bases outside the gene matches. Germline V gene sequence: CDR1 LNHDA, CDR2 SQIVND (reference sequence).